The 32 T cell receptor beta chains listed next were all sequenced from one sample in a study of tumor-infiltrating lymphocytes in glioblastoma multiforme. TCRB libraries came from RNA via three nested multiplex PCR rounds. One entry per CDR3 protein results from TCRdb running MiXCR on the multiplex PCR reads. In the table there are approximately 13,000 distinct CDR3 sequences, approximately 72% of which are singletons. Sequencing was performed on brain tumor tissue. Source of these receptors: a male donor with glioblastoma.

To note about this clonotype: This sequence may be a read error, since a much larger clone differs from it by one base. The CDR3 end shows no conserved phenylalanine or tryptophan, and so a read error is likely. The V call is TRBV16, the J call TRBJ2-7, with TRBD1 as a possible D gene (6 bases). The V and J ends lost 2 bases and 3 bases respectively, with 14 bases between them. The CDR3 is made up of 15 amino acids. Looked up from germline, CDR1 is KGHSY and CDR2 is FQNENV. The CDR3 sequence is CASSQPPRGIYEQYL. CDR3 nucleotides: TGTGCCAGCAGCCAACCTCCTAGGGGGATCTACGAGCAGTACTTA.

The J gene is TRBJ1-1, the V gene TRBV19; unclear D gene. Trimming left V 3 bases short and J 0 bases short, with 11 bases between. CDR3 length: 15 residues. Germline V gives CDR1 LNHDA, CDR2 SQIVND (reference sequence). This CDR3 is CASSIRRALNTEAFF. In nucleotides, the CDR3 is TGTGCCAGTAGTATCCGCCGGGCTTTGAACACTGAAGCTTTCTTT.

V usage is TRBV12-3 or TRBV12-4 and J usage is TRBJ2-3, with no clear D. This CDR3 is 15 amino acids long. V shed 8 bases and J shed 2 bases, with 17 bases lying between them. CDR3 DNA: TGTGCCAGCTGTCTCATAGCTGGAGTCACAGATACGCAGTATTTT. It translates to CASCLIAGVTDTQYF.

Points on this clonotype: As the CDR3 is not closed by the conserved phenylalanine or tryptophan, this likely results from a read error. The chain recombines TRBV28 with TRBJ1-4, with D perhaps matching TRBD1 (5 bases). V was cut by 5 bases and J by 7 bases, with 14 bases left in between. Per germline, CDR1 MDHEN and CDR2 SYDVKM. This CDR3 spans 14 amino acids. Here the CDR3 DNA reads TGTGCCAGCAGTATAATAGGGGAAGGTGAAAAACTGTTTTCT. Residues: CASSIIGEGEKLFS.

The gene calls are TRBV20-1 and TRBJ1-1; a possible D gene is TRBD1 (6 bases). Germline CDR1 DFQATT, CDR2 SNEGSKA (reference sequence). The CDR3 sequence is 13 residues long. Trimming pared 5 bases from V and 12 bases from J, leaving 22 bases between. The CDR3 DNA reads as TGCAGTGCTGTTTGGGACGGGGGGGCAGAAACTTTCTTT. The encoded protein is CSAVWDGGAETFF.

To note about this clonotype: The junction does not match germline at one end; this may be a read error. The V call is TRBV5-5, the J call TRBJ1-1; TRBD1 agrees at 7 bases. The CDR3 has 16 amino acids. In germline, CDR1 is SGHKS, CDR2 YYEKEE (reference sequence). CDR3 sequence reads: CAGSPGTEPWNTEAFF. DNA for the CDR3: TGTGCCGGCAGCCCTGGGACAGAGCCCTGGAACACTGAAGCTTTCTTT.

Comments on this clonotype: The junction departs from the called germline gene at one end, perhaps through a read error. This chain connects TRBV10-1 to TRBJ2-2; 9 bases line up with TRBD2. Germline V gene lookup returns CDR1 WNHNN and CDR2 SYGVQD (reference sequence). The CDR3 is 16 residues long. CDR3 protein: CASSEMAGGRAGELFF. The DNA for the CDR3 is TGTGCCAGCAGTGAAATGGCCGGCGGGAGGGCCGGGGAGCTGTTTTTT.

Note on this clonotype: An end of the junction differs from the germline gene, which may be a read error. The V and J genes are TRBV10-3 and TRBJ2-2, with 11 bases that match TRBD1. The CDR3 extends over 15 amino acids. The germline V gene has CDR1 ENHRY and CDR2 SYGVKD. The CDR3 DNA sequence: TGTGCCATCAGTGGTTGGACAGGGGGCGACGGGGAGCTGCTCTTT. Translated, it gives CAISGWTGGDGELLF.

A remark on this clonotype: A single base separates this from a much larger clone, so it may be a read error. Without the conserved terminal phenylalanine or tryptophan, this CDR3 likely stems from a read error. The rearrangement links TRBV7-9 to TRBJ1-5; D is undetermined. CDR1 SEHNR and CDR2 FQNEAQ come from the germline V gene (reference sequence). The CDR3 length is 14 residues. Trimming took 1 base from V and 3 from J, leaving 7 bases between them. The CDR3 region has the DNA TGTGCCAGCAGCTTAGGGGAATCCAATCAGCCCCAGCATCTT. It is translated as CASSLGESNQPQHL.

The chain is built from TRBV20-1 and TRBJ2-4; D possibly uses TRBD1 or TRBD2 (5 bases each). With 6 bases removed from V and 6 bases from J, the gap between germline ends came to 15 bases. This CDR3 contains 13 residues. Germline CDR1 is DFQATT and CDR2 is SNEGSKA (reference sequence). The CDR3 DNA sequence: TGCAGTGCCCCTCGGGACGGCGGAAACATTCAGTACTTC. This encodes CSAPRDGGNIQYF.

Concerning this clonotype: Lacking the conserved final phenylalanine or tryptophan, this CDR3 likely reflects a read error. The J gene is TRBJ2-7, the V gene TRBV25-1; TRBD1 matches at 9 bases. Germline lookup yields CDR1 MGHDK and CDR2 SYGVNS. CDR3 length: 16 amino acids. CDR3: CASSDPPGQGSYEQYS. The CDR3 region has the DNA TGTGCCAGCAGTGACCCCCCGGGACAGGGCTCCTACGAACAGTACTCC.

To note about this clonotype: A junction boundary mismatches the germline segment, possibly from a read error. The CDR3 loop is CSSSLFSTGGTYGHTF. In nucleotides, the CDR3 is TGTTCCAGCAGCTTATTTTCGACAGGGGGTACCTATGGCCACACCTTC. This chain links TRBV13 with TRBJ1-2; 9 bases agree with TRBD1. Germline loops: CDR1 PRHDT, CDR2 FYEKMQ (reference sequence). The CDR3 totals 16 residues.

Relative to its sample, this clonotype is medium-sized. The chain has TRBV5-6 and TRBJ2-5, with 7 bases fitting TRBD2. Germline assignment: CDR1 SGHDT and CDR2 YYEEEE. V lost 3 bases to trimming and J lost 1 base; unmatched junction nucleotides: 3. The CDR3 contains 14 residues. The CDR3 loop reads CASSSTSAQETQYF. CDR3 DNA: TGTGCCAGCAGCTCCACTAGCGCCCAAGAGACCCAGTACTTC.

J is TRBJ2-2 and V is TRBV4-1, with TRBD2 identical over 16 bases. The trim removed 6 bases at V and 6 bases at J, leaving 7 bases unmatched. This CDR3 has 17 residues. Germline CDR1 reads MGHRA; CDR2 reads YSYEKL. The CDR3 coding sequence is TGCGCCAGCAGGACCGGGACTAGCGGGGGGGCCGCCGGGGAGCTGTTTTTT. Protein sequence: CASRTGTSGGAAGELFF.

This chain connects TRBV6-6 to TRBJ1-1; 8 bases map to TRBD1. V shed 6 bases and J 2 bases; nucleotides not matched to a gene: 5. The CDR3 totals 14 residues. In germline, CDR1 is MNHNY, CDR2 SVGAGI (reference sequence). CDR3 in amino acids: CASSIGQGNTEAFF. The CDR3 DNA reads as TGTGCCAGCAGCATCGGACAGGGCAACACTGAAGCTTTCTTT.

The chain links TRBV29-1 to TRBJ2-1; D possibly uses TRBD1 or TRBD2 (5 bases each). Trimming pared 8 bases from V and 5 bases from J, leaving 19 bases between. CDR1 SQVTM and CDR2 ANQGSEA come from the germline V gene. The CDR3 spans 14 residues. CDR3 region: CSTRDVSADNEQFF. The CDR3 coding sequence is TGCAGCACCCGGGACGTGAGCGCCGACAATGAGCAGTTCTTC.

As for this clonotype: This likely comes from a read error, as the CDR3 has no conserved phenylalanine or tryptophan at its end. The chain has TRBV10-1 and TRBJ2-2; unclear D gene. CDR3 length: 13 residues. The germline V gene encodes CDR1 WNHNN and CDR2 SYGVQD (reference sequence). The CDR3 region has the DNA TGCGCCAGCAGCCCAGAGAACACCGGTGAGCTGTTTTCT. Its protein is CASSPENTGELFS.

Turning to this clonotype: Germline and junction disagree at one end, which may indicate a read error. The J gene is TRBJ2-7, the V gene TRBV20-1; possibly TRBD2 for D (6 bases). Germline V gives CDR1 DFQATT, CDR2 SNEGSKA (reference sequence). CDR3 size: 15 residues. The CDR3 DNA sequence: TGCAGTGCTAGGGAAGGGACTTCGGAAGGTTACGAGCGGTACTTC. The encoded protein is CSAREGTSEGYERYF.

This clonotype was detected ten times or more. V is TRBV7-9 and J is TRBJ1-2, with TRBD1 matching over 9 bases. The CDR3 sequence is 16 residues long. Germline V gene sequence: CDR1 SEHNR, CDR2 FQNEAQ (reference sequence). The junction had 8 bases not matched to a gene; V was cut back by 5 bases and J by 1 base. For the CDR3, the DNA is TGTGCCAGCAGCGTTTCCGGGACAGGGAATAACTATGGCTACACCTTC. Protein sequence: CASSVSGTGNNYGYTF.

A note on this clonotype: The junction departs from the called germline gene at one end, perhaps through a read error. The J gene is TRBJ1-2, the V gene TRBV5-5, with TRBD1 identical over 8 bases. Germline V CDR1 and CDR2: SGHKS, YYEKEE (reference sequence). This CDR3 is 16 amino acids long. CDR3 amino acids: CASSLDSGTGNYGCTF. The DNA for the CDR3 is TGTGCCAGCAGCTTGGATTCAGGGACAGGCAACTATGGCTGCACCTTC.

A note on this clonotype: Since no conserved phenylalanine or tryptophan closes the CDR3, a read error is the likely cause. The gene calls are TRBV6-5 and TRBJ1-4, with D hard to call. The CDR3 runs to 14 residues. V lost 6 bases, J lost 7 bases, and 15 bases lay in between. Germline lookup yields CDR1 MNHEY and CDR2 SVGAGI. DNA of the CDR3: TGTGCCAGCAGGTCCGAAGGGCTAGGTGAAAAACTGTTTCTT. Translated, it gives CASRSEGLGEKLFL.

The V call is TRBV10-1, the J call TRBJ2-2; possible D gene TRBD1, 6 bases. Germline V lookup: CDR1 WNHNN, CDR2 SYGVQD (reference sequence). V dropped 4 bases and J dropped 3 bases, with 15 bases sitting between them. The CDR3 is made up of 16 amino acids. The CDR3 protein is CASSVDPGAYTGELFF. In DNA, the CDR3 is TGCGCCAGCAGTGTTGACCCAGGGGCGTACACCGGGGAGCTGTTTTTT.

This clonotype was seen a handful of times. This may be a read error, as it is one base from a much larger clone. CDR3 residues: CASSLFSTGGTYGHTF. The DNA of the CDR3 is TGTGCCAGCAGCTTATTTTCGACAGGGGGTACCTATGGCCACACCTTC. The chain is built from TRBV13 and TRBJ1-2; 9 bases line up with TRBD1. The V gene's germline CDR1 is PRHDT and CDR2 FYEKMQ (reference sequence). The length of the CDR3 is 16 residues.

Comment on this clonotype: This may arise from a read error, as a much more abundant clone is one base away. This chain uses TRBV11-2 with TRBJ2-7; possibly TRBD1 for D (6 bases). Germline lookup yields CDR1 SGHAT and CDR2 FQNNGV. The CDR3 consists of 14 residues. Trimming took off 0 bases at V and 5 bases at J, with 11 bases between the two ends. For the CDR3, the DNA is TGTGCCAGCAGCTTAGACAGGGGTCAACACGAGCAGTACTTC. Translating it yields CASSLDRGQHEQYF.

This clonotype was detected a few times. This chain links TRBV20-1 with TRBJ2-7, with 15 bases lining up with TRBD2. Germline lookup yields CDR1 DFQATT and CDR2 SNEGSKA (reference sequence). The CDR3 consists of 18 residues. Trimming cost V 4 bases and J 1 base; bases outside gene matches: 11. The DNA for the CDR3 is TGCAGTGCTATTTACTCCGGGACTAGCGGGAGGTTTTCCTACGAGCAGTACTTC. It codes for CSAIYSGTSGRFSYEQYF.

Points on this clonotype: The CDR3 end shows no conserved phenylalanine or tryptophan, and so a read error is likely. The chain recombines TRBV12-3 or TRBV12-4 with TRBJ2-2; no reliable D call. The length of the CDR3 is 13 residues. V was clipped by 7 bases and J by 10 bases, with 16 bases between them. Written as DNA, the CDR3 is TGTGCCAGCAAGACCGACCTGATCGTGGAGCTGTTTTCT. Translated, it gives CASKTDLIVELFS.

As for this clonotype: At one end, the junction sequence differs from germline, possibly due to a read error. This rearrangement joins TRBV20-1 to TRBJ2-7; 11 nucleotides line up with TRBD2. CDR3 size: 16 residues. Germline lookup yields CDR1 DFQATT and CDR2 SNEGSKA (reference sequence). The CDR3 is CSALSTSGMSSYGQYF. CDR3 nucleotides: TGCAGTGCTCTTTCGACTAGCGGGATGTCTTCCTACGGGCAGTACTTC.

The chain is built from TRBV10-2 and TRBJ1-5, with D perhaps TRBD1 (6 bases). This CDR3 contains 13 residues. Germline lookup yields CDR1 WSHSY and CDR2 SAAADI. Trimming stripped 4 bases from V and 7 bases from J, with 11 bases between. CDR3 loop: CASSVQGRQPQHF. For the CDR3, the DNA is TGCGCCAGCAGTGTACAGGGAAGACAGCCCCAGCATTTT.

About this clonotype: Relative to the germline gene, one junction end is altered; a read error may explain this. The V gene is TRBV10-1, the J gene TRBJ1-5; 10 bases are shared with TRBD1. CDR3 size: 17 residues. The germline V gene has CDR1 WNHNN and CDR2 SYGVQD (reference sequence). CDR3 nucleotides: TGCACCAGCAGTGAGTCGGAAGGGACAGGGGGCAATCAGCCCCAGCATTTT. This encodes CTSSESEGTGGNQPQHF.

At least ten counts were recorded for this clonotype. CDR3 nucleotide sequence: TGTGCCAGCTCGGTGGGCTCGGACACTGAAGCTTTCTTT. The encoded protein is CASSVGSDTEAFF. The chain carries TRBV18 and TRBJ1-1; unclear D gene. The CDR3 consists of 13 residues. V was clipped by 6 bases and J by 3 bases, with 11 bases between them. Germline assignment: CDR1 KGHSH and CDR2 LQKENI.

Of note for this clonotype: One end of the junction is discordant with germline, which a read error may explain. In DNA form, the CDR3 reads TGCAGCGCTAGGGGGCGGCAGGGGGGCAATGAGCAATTCTTC. Protein: CSARGRQGGNEQFF. V gene TRBV29-1 combines with J gene TRBJ2-1; tentative D call: TRBD1 (7 bases). CDR1 and CDR2 from the germline V gene are SQVTM and ANQGSEA. CDR3 length: 14 amino acids.

Ten or more counts support this clonotype. The chain carries TRBV28 and TRBJ2-3, with D unclear. Germline assignment: CDR1 MDHEN and CDR2 SYDVKM. Trimming cost V 7 bases and J 4 bases, with 15 bases left between them. This CDR3 is 14 amino acids long. The CDR3 DNA reads as TGTGCCAGCACCAACTTCCTGGACGCAGATACGCAGTATTTT. Its translation is CASTNFLDADTQYF.